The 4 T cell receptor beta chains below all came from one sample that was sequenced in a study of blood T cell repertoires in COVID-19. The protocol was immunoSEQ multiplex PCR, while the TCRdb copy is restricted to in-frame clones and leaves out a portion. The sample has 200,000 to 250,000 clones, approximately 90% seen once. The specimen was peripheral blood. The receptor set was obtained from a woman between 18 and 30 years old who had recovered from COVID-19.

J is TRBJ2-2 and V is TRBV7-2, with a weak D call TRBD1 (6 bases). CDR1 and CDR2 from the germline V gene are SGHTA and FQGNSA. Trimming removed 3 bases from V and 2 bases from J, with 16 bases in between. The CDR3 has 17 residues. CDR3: CASSFVTGTPNTGELFF. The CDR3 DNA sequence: TGTGCCAGCAGCTTCGTAACCGGGACACCTAACACCGGGGAGCTGTTTTTT.

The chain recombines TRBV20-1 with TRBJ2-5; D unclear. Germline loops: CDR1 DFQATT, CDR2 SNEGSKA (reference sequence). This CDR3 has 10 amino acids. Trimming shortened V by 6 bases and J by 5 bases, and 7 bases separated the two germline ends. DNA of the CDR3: TGCAGTGCCGAGGAGGAGACCCAGTACTTC. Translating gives CSAEEETQYF.

The CDR3 spells CAWSLTGTDYEQYF. CDR3 in DNA: TGTGCCTGGAGTTTAACCGGGACAGATTACGAGCAGTACTTC. This chain uses TRBV30 with TRBJ2-7; 7 bases are shared with TRBD1. Trimming cost V 2 bases and J 4 bases; bases outside gene matches: 8. Germline V CDR1 and CDR2: GTSNPN, SVGIG (reference sequence). This CDR3 is 14 amino acids long.

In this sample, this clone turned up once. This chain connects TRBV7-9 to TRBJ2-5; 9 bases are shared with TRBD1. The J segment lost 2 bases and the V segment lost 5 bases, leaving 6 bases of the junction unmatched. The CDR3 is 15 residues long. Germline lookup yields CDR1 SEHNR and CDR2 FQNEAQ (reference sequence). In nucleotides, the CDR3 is TGTGCCAGCAGCCAGCAGACAGGGGGGCAAGAGACCCAGTACTTC. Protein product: CASSQQTGGQETQYF.